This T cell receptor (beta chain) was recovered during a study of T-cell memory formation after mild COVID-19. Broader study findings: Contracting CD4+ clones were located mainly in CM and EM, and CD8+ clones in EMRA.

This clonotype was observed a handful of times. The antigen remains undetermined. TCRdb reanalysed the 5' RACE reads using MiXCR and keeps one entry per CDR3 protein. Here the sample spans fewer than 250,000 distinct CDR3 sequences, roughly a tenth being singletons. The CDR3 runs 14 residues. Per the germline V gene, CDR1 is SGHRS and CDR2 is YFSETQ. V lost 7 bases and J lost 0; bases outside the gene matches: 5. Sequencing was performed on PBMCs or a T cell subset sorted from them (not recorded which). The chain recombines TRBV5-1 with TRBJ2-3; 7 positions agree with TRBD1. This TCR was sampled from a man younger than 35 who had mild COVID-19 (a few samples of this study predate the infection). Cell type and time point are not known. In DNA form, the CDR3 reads TGCGCCAGCGGCCCGGGACAGAGCACAGATACGCAGTATTTT. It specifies CASGPGQSTDTQYF.